Included here is one T cell receptor beta chain sequence, with context. Its antigen is not identified. Healthy bone marrow donors supplied every sample. This record belongs to a study of cytomegalovirus exposure and HLA in healthy donors. Notes on the study in general: Some segments of the V type, notably TRBV6-2 and TRBV6-3, were excluded as indistinguishable. Testing in vitro showed a few CMV-associated chains specific for CMV antigens. The study labeled 164 TCR beta chains cytomegalovirus-associated.

The PCR ran on 60 Vbeta and 13 Jbeta primers. The data were produced by immunoSEQ multiplex PCR, yet TCRdb's version contains in-frame clones alone and is incomplete. The sample gives more than 70,000 clones, more than 60% of which show up once; roughly 2% is in the top ten. Per the germline V gene, CDR1 is SEHNR and CDR2 is FQNEAQ (reference sequence). The CDR3 spans 16 residues. V was pared by 5 bases and J by 2 bases, with 7 bases of the junction left unmatched. The chain has TRBV7-9 and TRBJ2-1, with TRBD1 matching over 9 bases. The sequenced material came from PBMCs. This clonotype originated in a boy between 5 and 17 years old in good health and CMV-seronegative. CDR3 loop: CASSATDRGAYNEQFF. DNA for the CDR3: TGTGCCAGCAGCGCAACGGACAGGGGCGCCTACAATGAGCAGTTCTTC.